Each of the 24 T cell receptor beta chains below was sequenced from the same sample in a study of blood T cell repertoires in COVID-19. Profiled with immunoSEQ multiplex PCR; TCRdb holds only in-frame clones, not every one. The sample yields 250,000 to 350,000 clones, about 89% seen once. What was sequenced was peripheral blood. These receptors were collected from a woman aged 45-65 years who had recovered from COVID-19.

This clone was seen once. The chain links TRBV27 to TRBJ2-1, with D hard to call. The CDR3 has 15 residues. Germline V lookup: CDR1 MNHEY, CDR2 SMNVEV (reference sequence). V was trimmed by 5 bases and J by 7 bases, leaving 18 bases between them. This CDR3 reads CASSPFAGAGNEQFF. For the CDR3, the DNA is TGTGCCAGCAGTCCCTTCGCAGGTGCAGGAAATGAGCAGTTCTTC.

The chain employs TRBV5-4 and TRBJ1-1, with D uncertain. The CDR3 is 13 amino acids. The V end was cut by 0 bases, the J end by 5 bases, with 8 bases between. Per germline, CDR1 SGHNT and CDR2 YYREEE (reference sequence). The CDR3 DNA sequence: TGTGCCAGCAGCTTGGTTGAGGGTACTGAAGCTTTCTTT. Protein: CASSLVEGTEAFF.

The chain couples TRBV28 to TRBJ2-1, with a tentative D call TRBD2 (6 bases). The CDR3 has 13 residues. V lost 6 bases, J lost 10 bases, and 16 bases lay in between. From germline, CDR1 is MDHEN and CDR2 SYDVKM. CDR3 sequence reads: CASRALALVEQFF. The DNA of the CDR3 is TGTGCCAGCAGGGCCCTAGCGTTGGTGGAGCAGTTCTTC.

The chain carries TRBV5-6 and TRBJ2-2; TRBD1 matches 8 bases. CDR3 length equals 15 residues. CDR1 SGHDT and CDR2 YYEEEE come from the germline V gene. Unmatched junction bases numbered 2, after V lost 2 bases and J lost 2 bases. The CDR3 here is CASSFTGGNTGELFF. CDR3 DNA: TGTGCCAGCAGCTTCACAGGGGGAAACACCGGGGAGCTGTTTTTT.

The chain has TRBV27 and TRBJ2-1, with D possibly TRBD2 on 6 matching bases. The CDR3 contains 15 residues. Germline V lookup: CDR1 MNHEY, CDR2 SMNVEV (reference sequence). The V and J ends lost 6 bases and 2 bases respectively, with 14 bases between them. The CDR3 sequence: CASRVLALTYNEQFF. For the CDR3, the DNA is TGTGCCAGCAGGGTCCTAGCGCTGACCTACAATGAGCAGTTCTTC.

This chain joins TRBV27 and TRBJ1-2; D is perhaps TRBD1 (5 bases). V was pared by 7 bases and J by 8 bases, with 26 bases between. Germline-derived CDR1 and CDR2 are MNHEY and SMNVEV (reference sequence). The CDR3 covers 16 residues. This CDR3 reads CASTGLSGGTAMGYTF. The CDR3 DNA sequence: TGTGCCAGCACAGGTCTTAGCGGAGGGACGGCCATGGGCTACACCTTC.

The gene calls are TRBV14 and TRBJ1-3; D unclear. Looked up from germline, CDR1 is SGHDN and CDR2 is FVKESK. V shed 4 bases and J shed 3 bases, with 4 bases lying between them. The CDR3 is made up of 12 amino acids. The CDR3 DNA reads TGTGCCAGCAGCCCGAGTGGAAACACCATATATTTT. Amino acid sequence: CASSPSGNTIYF. Full variable domain (rest looked up from reference TRBV14 and TRBJ1-3): EAGVTQFPSHSVIEKGQTVTLRCDPISGHDNLYWYRRVMGKEIKFLLHFVKESKQDESGMPNNRFLAERTGGTYSTLKVQPAELEDSGVYFCASSPSGNTIYFGEGSWLTVV.

This clone was observed once. The chain carries TRBV7-2 and TRBJ2-3; 11 nucleotides align to TRBD2. Germline CDR1 and CDR2: SGHTA and FQGNSA. The CDR3 is made up of 15 amino acids. The trim removed 8 bases at V and 2 bases at J, leaving 6 bases unmatched. The CDR3 protein is CASCVTSGNTDTQYF. In DNA form, the CDR3 reads TGTGCCAGCTGCGTGACTAGCGGGAACACAGATACGCAGTATTTT.

The chain couples TRBV9 to TRBJ2-5; weak D call: TRBD1 (6 bases). This CDR3 contains 13 residues. V lost 3 bases to trimming and J lost 4 bases, with 10 bases between them. Germline lookup yields CDR1 SGDLS and CDR2 YYNGEE. DNA for the CDR3: TGTGCCAGCAGCGGGACAGACCGAGAGACCCAGTACTTC. Translating it yields CASSGTDRETQYF.

This clone was seen a single time. The chain joins TRBV28 to TRBJ1-5; D gene ambiguous. CDR1 MDHEN and CDR2 SYDVKM come from the germline V gene. The CDR3 covers 14 residues. The CDR3, as DNA: TGTGTGAGTGGGCGGGAAATTGGCAATCAGCCCCAGCATTTT. It encodes CVSGREIGNQPQHF.

This chain uses TRBV19 with TRBJ2-7; 9 bases map to TRBD2. The trim removed 6 bases at V and 5 bases at J, leaving 11 bases unmatched. The length of the CDR3 is 15 residues. Germline V gene data show CDR1 as LNHDA and CDR2 as SQIVND (reference sequence). This CDR3 is CASRWREGPGHEQYF. In DNA, the CDR3 is TGTGCCAGTAGGTGGCGGGAGGGCCCGGGACACGAGCAGTACTTC.

The chain recombines TRBV4-2 with TRBJ2-5; D perhaps matches TRBD2 (6 bases). The ends were cut back, 0 bases at V and 7 bases at J, with 18 bases in the middle. The CDR3 has 16 residues. Looked up from germline, CDR1 is LGHNA and CDR2 is YNFKEQ. CDR3 nucleotide sequence: TGTGCCAGCAGCCAAGATGTGGGGGGACCCCTGGGGACCCAGTACTTC. Protein: CASSQDVGGPLGTQYF.

The V gene is TRBV7-2, the J gene TRBJ1-3; D might be TRBD1 (6 bases). The CDR3 contains 16 residues. Germline V gene lookup returns CDR1 SGHTA and CDR2 FQGNSA. V was trimmed by 1 base and J by 5 bases, leaving 15 bases between them. CDR3 DNA sequence: TGTGCCAGCAGCTTAGGTTTGGCGGGGGGCCGAAACACCATATATTTT. The encoded protein is CASSLGLAGGRNTIYF.

This clone was seen only once. The chain joins TRBV6-5 to TRBJ2-7, with D possibly matching TRBD2 (5 bases). This CDR3 has 15 amino acids. Trimming left V 6 bases short and J 6 bases short, with 21 bases between. Germline V gene sequence: CDR1 MNHEY, CDR2 SVGAGI. CDR3 DNA: TGTGCCAGCAGCCTCGAGGGTATTAAGGGTTCCGAGCAGTACTTC. This encodes CASSLEGIKGSEQYF.

V usage is TRBV27 and J usage is TRBJ2-3, with 7 bases fitting TRBD1. CDR3 length: 17 residues. Losses at the gene ends were 5 bases for V and 2 bases for J; bases not matched to a gene: 13. Germline assignment: CDR1 MNHEY and CDR2 SMNVEV (reference sequence). The CDR3: CASSPMTGLDLTDTQYF. The CDR3 DNA follows: TGTGCCAGCAGTCCAATGACAGGGCTCGACCTCACAGATACGCAGTATTTT.

The chain combines TRBV5-1 with TRBJ2-7, with D tentatively TRBD1 (5 bases). CDR3 length: 13 residues. V shed 0 bases and J shed 3 bases, with 7 bases lying between them. CDR1 and CDR2 from the germline V gene are SGHRS and YFSETQ. This CDR3 reads CASSLVQGYEQYF. DNA of the CDR3: TGCGCCAGCAGCTTGGTGCAGGGCTACGAGCAGTACTTC.

This chain joins TRBV7-2 and TRBJ1-2, with no clear D. The CDR3 has 15 residues. The V gene lost 0 bases and the J gene lost 0 bases, with 8 bases spanning the gap. Per germline, CDR1 SGHTA and CDR2 FQGNSA. In DNA form, the CDR3 reads TGTGCCAGCAGCTTAGCGCTGGGAGCTAACTATGGCTACACCTTC. This codes for CASSLALGANYGYTF.

This chain connects TRBV14 to TRBJ2-5; D is uncertain. The germline V gene has CDR1 SGHDN and CDR2 FVKESK. Trimming stripped 1 base from V and 5 bases from J, with 14 bases between. The CDR3 totals 15 residues. CDR3: CASSQGPYPFETQYF. The CDR3 DNA reads TGTGCCAGCAGCCAAGGTCCCTATCCCTTCGAGACCCAGTACTTC.

The chain couples TRBV30 to TRBJ1-5; no reliable D call. This CDR3 region has 14 residues. Germline values: CDR1 GTSNPN, CDR2 SVGIG (reference sequence). The ends were cut back, 5 bases at V and 1 base at J, with 12 bases in the middle. CDR3 protein: CAWGFGVSNQPQHF. DNA of the CDR3: TGTGCCTGGGGATTCGGGGTCAGCAATCAGCCCCAGCATTTT.

The chain combines TRBV20-1 with TRBJ2-7, with D hard to call. The CDR3 contains 11 residues. In germline, CDR1 is DFQATT, CDR2 SNEGSKA (reference sequence). V lost 2 bases and J lost 5, with 7 bases in between. As DNA, the CDR3 is TGCAGTGCTAGATTCGCGAACGAGCAGTACTTC. It specifies CSARFANEQYF.

About this clone itself: The same CDR3 is also encoded by other DNA sequences in this sample. This rearrangement joins TRBV30 to TRBJ1-1; no firm D call. Germline V gene sequence: CDR1 GTSNPN, CDR2 SVGIG (reference sequence). This CDR3 has 13 residues. V shed 0 bases and J shed 2 bases, with 7 bases lying between them. The CDR3 DNA is TGTGCCTGGAGTGTGAGTGTAAACACTGAAGCTTTCTTT. Translated: CAWSVSVNTEAFF.

This clone was counted only a few times. The chain couples TRBV6-5 to TRBJ1-5; 10 bases are shared with TRBD1. Germline V gene lookup returns CDR1 MNHEY and CDR2 SVGAGI. The CDR3 sequence is 13 residues long. The J segment lost 8 bases and the V segment lost 6 bases, leaving 4 bases of the junction unmatched. The CDR3 reads CASSDRGLKPQHF. The CDR3 coding sequence is TGTGCCAGCAGCGACAGGGGGCTCAAGCCCCAGCATTTT.

The chain recombines TRBV19 with TRBJ1-1, with 8 positions matching TRBD1. V trimming: 7 bases; J trimming: 3 bases; junction bases outside the gene matches: 4. This CDR3 comprises 13 residues. Germline CDR1 LNHDA, CDR2 SQIVND (reference sequence). The CDR3 DNA follows: TGTGCCAGTAAAGAGGACAGGGACACTGAAGCTTTCTTT. Protein sequence: CASKEDRDTEAFF.

The V call is TRBV23-1, the J call TRBJ1-3; D unclear. TRBV23-1 is an ORF; its function is uncertain. V lost 8 bases, J lost 11 bases, and 19 bases lay in between. The CDR3 contains 13 residues. The CDR3 loop is CASEFGGHVAIYF. The CDR3 nucleotides read TGCGCCAGCGAATTCGGCGGTCATGTGGCCATATATTTT.